This is a list of T cell receptor beta chains from one sample in a study of OX40 agonist ivuxolimab in advanced cancers. Profiling relied on immunoSEQ multiplex PCR, and the TCRdb table lists in-frame clones only, not all of them. Of around 100,000 clones listed, roughly nine tenths are singletons. Material: CD4+ or CD8+ T cells sorted from blood, obtained in a trial of the OX40 agonist ivuxolimab. These receptor sequences come from an adult with an advanced solid tumor such as melanoma, head and neck, liver or kidney cancer. CDR3s leave out the opening cysteine and the closing phenylalanine or tryptophan. Fields, in order: J gene, V gene, CDR3 protein.

TRBJ1-2 | TRBV19 | ASSTLPDWEAYGYT
TRBJ2-5 | TRBV7-9 | ASSPRPGQGETQY
TRBJ1-3 | TRBV30 | AWTAGGEISGNTIY
TRBJ2-7 | TRBV7-9 | ASSLRRRGTTYEQY
TRBJ1-2 | TRBV9 | ASSFNPGAFYGYT
TRBJ2-1 | TRBV7-3 | ASSLTSGRILNEQF
TRBJ1-2 | TRBV10-3 | AISDPQGNGYT
TRBJ1-1 | TRBV20-1 | SARGIPEAF
TRBJ2-1 | TRBV5-1 | ASSYTLTGLNNEQF
TRBJ2-1 | TRBV30 | ASGLARNYNEQF
TRBJ2-1 | TRBV9 | ASSVETTSGHYNEQF
TRBJ2-1 | TRBV18 | ASSSRTSGENEQF
TRBJ1-2 | TRBV7-2 | ASSPTPPGGHGYT
TRBJ1-2 | TRBV21-1 | ASSKMHAGQGSNYGYT
TRBJ2-3 | TRBV9 | ASSSQRQGATDTQY
TRBJ2-7 | TRBV6-1 | ASSGLAGGFYEQY
TRBJ1-1 | TRBV6-1 | ASYPRQVNTEAF
TRBJ1-1 | TRBV6-6 | ASSSENRGLGTEAF
TRBJ1-5 | TRBV19 | ASRWTAGDQPQH
TRBJ1-1 | TRBV30 | AWSVGGRAYTEAF
TRBJ2-3 | TRBV7-2 | ASRSQPTATDTQY
TRBJ1-2 | TRBV7-9 | ASSPPSRYDGYT
TRBJ1-1 | TRBV6-5 | ASSYGDANTEAF